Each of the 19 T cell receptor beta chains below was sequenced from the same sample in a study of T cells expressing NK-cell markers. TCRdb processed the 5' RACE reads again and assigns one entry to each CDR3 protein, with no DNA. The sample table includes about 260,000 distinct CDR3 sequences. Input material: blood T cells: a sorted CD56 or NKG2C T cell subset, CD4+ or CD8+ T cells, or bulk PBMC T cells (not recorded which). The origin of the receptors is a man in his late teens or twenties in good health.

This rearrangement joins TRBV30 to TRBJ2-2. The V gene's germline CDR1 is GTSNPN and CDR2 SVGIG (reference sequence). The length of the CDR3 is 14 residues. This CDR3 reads CAWNGGLNTGELFF.

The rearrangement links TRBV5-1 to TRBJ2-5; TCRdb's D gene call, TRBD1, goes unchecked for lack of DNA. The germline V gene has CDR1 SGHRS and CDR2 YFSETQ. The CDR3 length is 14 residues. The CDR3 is CASNVAGEGETQYF.

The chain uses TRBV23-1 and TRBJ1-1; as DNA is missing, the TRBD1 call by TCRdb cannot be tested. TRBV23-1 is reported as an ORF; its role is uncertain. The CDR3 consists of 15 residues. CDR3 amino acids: CASKRLRGQGTEAFF.

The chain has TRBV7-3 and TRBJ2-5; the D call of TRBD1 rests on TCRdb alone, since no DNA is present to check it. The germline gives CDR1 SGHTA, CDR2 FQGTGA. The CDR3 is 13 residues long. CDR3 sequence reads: CASSFGARETQYF.

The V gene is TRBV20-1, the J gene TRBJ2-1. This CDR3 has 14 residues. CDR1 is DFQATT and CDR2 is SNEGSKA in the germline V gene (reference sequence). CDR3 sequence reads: CSAEEIPNPNEQFF.

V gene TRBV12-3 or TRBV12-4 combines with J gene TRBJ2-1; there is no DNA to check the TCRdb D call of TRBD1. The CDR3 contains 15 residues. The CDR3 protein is CASSFDRGAHNEQFF.

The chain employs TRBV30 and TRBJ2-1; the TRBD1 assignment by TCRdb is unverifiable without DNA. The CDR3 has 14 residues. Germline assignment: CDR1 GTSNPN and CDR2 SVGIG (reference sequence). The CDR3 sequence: CAWSPGQGFGEQFF.

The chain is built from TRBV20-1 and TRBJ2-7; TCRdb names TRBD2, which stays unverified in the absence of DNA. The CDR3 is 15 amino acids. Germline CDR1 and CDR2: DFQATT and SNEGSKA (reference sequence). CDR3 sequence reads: CSAERGTSVTSEQYF.

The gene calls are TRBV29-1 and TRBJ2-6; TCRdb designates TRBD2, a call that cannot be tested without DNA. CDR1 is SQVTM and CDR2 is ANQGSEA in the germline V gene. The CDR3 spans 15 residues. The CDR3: CSTTMAGTGANVLTF.

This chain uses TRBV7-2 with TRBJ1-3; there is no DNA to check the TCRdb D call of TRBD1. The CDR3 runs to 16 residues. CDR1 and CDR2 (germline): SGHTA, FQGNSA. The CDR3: CASSLVVTGAGNTIYF.

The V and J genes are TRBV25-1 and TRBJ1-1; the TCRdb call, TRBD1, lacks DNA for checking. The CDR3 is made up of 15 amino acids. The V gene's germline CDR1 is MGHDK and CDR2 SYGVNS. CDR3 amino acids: CASTQRQGRNTEAFF.

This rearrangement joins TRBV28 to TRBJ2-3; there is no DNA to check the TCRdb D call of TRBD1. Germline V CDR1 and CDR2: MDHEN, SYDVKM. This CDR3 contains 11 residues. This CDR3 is CASKAPNTQYF.

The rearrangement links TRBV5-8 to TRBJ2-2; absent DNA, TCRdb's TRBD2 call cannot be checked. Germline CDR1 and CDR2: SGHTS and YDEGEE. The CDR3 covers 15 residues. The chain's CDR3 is CASRGLAVNTGELFF. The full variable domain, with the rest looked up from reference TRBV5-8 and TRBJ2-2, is EAGVTQSPTHLIKTRGQQATLRCSPISGHTSVYWYQQALGLGLQFLLWYDEGEERNRGNFPPRFSGRQFPNYSSELNVNALELEDSALYLCASRGLAVNTGELFFGEGSRLTVL.

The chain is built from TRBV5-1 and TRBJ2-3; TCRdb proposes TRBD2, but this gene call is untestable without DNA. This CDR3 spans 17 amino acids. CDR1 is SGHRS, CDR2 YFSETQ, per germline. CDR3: CASSLSASASSTDTQYF.

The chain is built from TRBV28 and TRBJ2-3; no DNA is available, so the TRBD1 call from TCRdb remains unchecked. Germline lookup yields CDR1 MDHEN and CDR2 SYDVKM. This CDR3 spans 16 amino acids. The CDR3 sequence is CASSSGSLRGTDTQYF.

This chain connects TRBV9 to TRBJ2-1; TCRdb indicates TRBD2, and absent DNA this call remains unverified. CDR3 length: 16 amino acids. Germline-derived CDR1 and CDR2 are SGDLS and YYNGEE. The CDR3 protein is CASSVDPVGNYNEQFF.

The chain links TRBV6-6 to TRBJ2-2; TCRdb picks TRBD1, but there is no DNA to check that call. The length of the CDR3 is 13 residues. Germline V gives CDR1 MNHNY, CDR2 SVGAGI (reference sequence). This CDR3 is CASRPGVSGELFF.

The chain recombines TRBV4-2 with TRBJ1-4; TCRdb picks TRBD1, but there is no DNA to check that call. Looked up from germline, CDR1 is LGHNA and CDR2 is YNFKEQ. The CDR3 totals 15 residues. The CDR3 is CASSQAGTGGEKLFF.

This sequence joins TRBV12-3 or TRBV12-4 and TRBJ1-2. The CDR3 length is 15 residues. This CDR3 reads CASSLVGRAVPGYTF.